Following are 9 T cell receptor beta chains from one sample sequenced in a study of patients and donors after allogeneic stem cell transplantation. TCRdb processed the RT-PCR reads anew with MiXCR; each CDR3 protein has one entry. This sample carries around 200,000 distinct CDR3 sequences, roughly two fifths of them seen once, and the ten largest clones take approximately 10%. The sequenced material came from blood, either unsorted or a sorted T cell fraction (not recorded which). These receptors were collected from a human donor who was either an allogeneic HSCT recipient or a stem cell or donor lymphocyte infusion donor (not recorded which). It is not recorded whose cells these are; they may come from a transplant donor.

The chain combines TRBV29-1 with TRBJ1-1; TRBD1 matches 8 bases. From germline, CDR1 is SQVTM and CDR2 ANQGSEA. J gave up 4 bases and V 4 bases, and 2 bases lay outside the gene matches. This CDR3 region has 12 residues. The CDR3 sequence: CSVGTGGTEAFF. DNA of the CDR3: TGCAGCGTTGGCACAGGGGGCACTGAAGCTTTCTTT.

The rearrangement joins TRBV4-1 to TRBJ2-5; D might be TRBD1 or TRBD2, each matching 5 bases. Trimming took 3 bases from V and 2 from J, leaving 16 bases between them. The CDR3 has 16 amino acids. Germline V lookup: CDR1 MGHRA, CDR2 YSYEKL. CDR3 sequence: CASSHPPRDQQETQYF. CDR3 in DNA: TGCGCCAGCAGCCACCCCCCCCGGGACCAACAAGAGACCCAGTACTTC.

The chain carries TRBV20-1 and TRBJ1-1; a possible D gene is TRBD1 (6 bases). This CDR3 spans 14 amino acids. V was shortened by 3 bases and J by 0 bases, with 11 bases between the two germline ends. Germline lookup yields CDR1 DFQATT and CDR2 SNEGSKA (reference sequence). The CDR3 bases are TGCAGTGCTAGCAGGGGACATTTGAACACTGAAGCTTTCTTT. As protein: CSASRGHLNTEAFF.

The rearrangement links TRBV2 to TRBJ2-3, with TRBD2 identical over 7 bases. The CDR3 contains 15 residues. J lost 1 base, V lost 4 bases, and 5 bases had no gene match. The germline V gene has CDR1 SNHLY and CDR2 FYNNEI. The CDR3 coding sequence is TGTGCCAGCAGTGGGCGGGGGACTGGCACAGATACGCAGTATTTT. This encodes CASSGRGTGTDTQYF.

With regard to this clonotype: A junction end diverges from the germline sequence, so it may reflect a read error. The chain has TRBV10-3 and TRBJ2-5; D not certain. This CDR3 spans 12 amino acids. The germline V gene has CDR1 ENHRY and CDR2 SYGVKD. CDR3: CAISASRESQYF. The CDR3 bases are TGTGCCATCAGTGCGTCCCGAGAGTCCCAGTACTTC.

J is TRBJ1-1 and V is TRBV29-1; TRBD1 matches at 7 bases. V was pared by 0 bases and J by 0 bases, with 19 bases of the junction left unmatched. The CDR3 runs to 20 residues. Germline assignment: CDR1 SQVTM and CDR2 ANQGSEA. The CDR3 nucleotides read TGCAGCGTTGAAGAAACTTTCCACCCACAGGGGTCGATCATGAACACTGAAGCTTTCTTT. It encodes CSVEETFHPQGSIMNTEAFF.

This clonotype occurred a few times. The chain carries TRBV5-6 and TRBJ1-1; D uncertain. Germline V lookup: CDR1 SGHDT, CDR2 YYEEEE. Trimming stripped 3 bases from V and 3 bases from J, with 9 bases between. The CDR3 runs to 13 residues. The CDR3 DNA reads as TGTGCCAGCAGCTGGGATACCTACACTGAAGCTTTCTTT. It encodes CASSWDTYTEAFF.

The chain couples TRBV20-1 to TRBJ2-3; D call uncertain. CDR3 length: 14 residues. Germline V gene data show CDR1 as DFQATT and CDR2 as SNEGSKA (reference sequence). V was cut by 3 bases and J by 2 bases, with 12 bases left in between. CDR3 sequence reads: CSASGLENTDTQYF. CDR3 coding DNA: TGCAGTGCTAGCGGTCTAGAAAACACAGATACGCAGTATTTT.

This clonotype occurred a few times. The chain joins TRBV7-2 to TRBJ1-1; D is undetermined. With 4 bases removed from V and 7 bases from J, the gap between germline ends came to 13 bases. The CDR3 length is 13 residues. From germline, CDR1 is SGHTA and CDR2 FQGNSA. The CDR3 nucleotides read TGTGCCAGCAGCTCCAGTCGGGTCGGTGAAGCTTTCTTT. It yields the protein CASSSSRVGEAFF. Together with reference TRBV7-2 and TRBJ1-1, the CDR3 gives the full variable domain: GAGVSQSPSNKVTEKGKDVELRCDPISGHTALYWYRQSLGQGLEFLIYFQGNSAPDKSGLPSDRFSAERTGGSVSTLTIQRTQQEDSAVYLCASSSSRVGEAFFGQGTRLTVV.